The 24 T cell receptor beta chains reported below all come from one sample, sequenced in a study of radiotherapy plus CTLA-4 blockade in lung cancer. Using immunoSEQ multiplex PCR, the repertoire was profiled, and TCRdb retains in-frame clones only, with some absent. The data hold tens of thousands of clones, with around 77% observed a single time. Sequencing was performed on peripheral blood, taken from a patient treated with radiotherapy plus ipilimumab. All receptors come from a human donor with non-small cell lung cancer who had stable disease on radiotherapy plus ipilimumab.

J is TRBJ2-7 and V is TRBV14; 8 bases map to TRBD2. V lost 3 bases and J lost 2; bases outside the gene matches: 3. The CDR3 length is 14 residues. Germline V gives CDR1 SGHDN, CDR2 FVKESK. The CDR3 reads CASSHTGLAYEQYF. The CDR3, as DNA: TGTGCCAGCAGCCATACGGGACTAGCCTACGAGCAGTACTTC.

Remarks on this clone: Other DNA sequences in this specimen translate into the identical CDR3. The chain is built from TRBV2 and TRBJ2-6; D is perhaps TRBD1 (6 bases). This CDR3 contains 17 residues. Trimming left V 6 bases short and J 0 bases short, with 15 bases between. The germline gives CDR1 SNHLY, CDR2 FYNNEI. CDR3: CASSAPDRFSGANVLTF. The CDR3 coding sequence is TGTGCCAGCAGCGCCCCAGACAGGTTCTCTGGGGCCAACGTCCTGACTTTC.

V usage is TRBV19 and J usage is TRBJ1-2; 9 positions match TRBD1. V lost 10 bases to trimming and J lost 4 bases; unmatched junction nucleotides: 7. CDR1 is LNHDA, CDR2 SQIVND, per germline (reference sequence). The CDR3 is 13 amino acids. The CDR3 is CATQTGGSYGYTF. DNA for the CDR3: TGTGCCACGCAAACAGGGGGCTCCTATGGCTACACCTTC.

Comments on this clone: Within the sample, other DNA sequences also encode this same CDR3. The V and J genes are TRBV19 and TRBJ1-1; no clear D. The germline V and J ends were trimmed by 1 base and 5 bases, with 8 bases remaining between them. This CDR3 spans 13 amino acids. Germline V gene lookup returns CDR1 LNHDA and CDR2 SQIVND (reference sequence). CDR3 bases: TGTGCCAGTAGTATAGGGCCCGGTACTGAAGCTTTCTTT. Residues: CASSIGPGTEAFF.

V and J are TRBV12-5 and TRBJ1-1; no reliable D call. This CDR3 has 14 amino acids. Germline V gives CDR1 LGHNT, CDR2 FRNRAP. Trimming stripped 5 bases from V and 7 bases from J, with 17 bases between. CDR3 nucleotides: TGTGCTAGTGGTCCTGATCGGACCGGGATTGAAGCTTTCTTT. Translated, it gives CASGPDRTGIEAFF.

This chain links TRBV9 with TRBJ2-1; TRBD1 might be the D (6 bases). CDR1 and CDR2 from the germline V gene are SGDLS and YYNGEE. V was shortened by 0 bases and J by 10 bases, with 20 bases between the two germline ends. This CDR3 contains 16 residues. Here the CDR3 DNA reads TGTGCCAGCAGCGTAGCCCACCAGACAGGAACTACGGAGCAGTTCTTC. It encodes CASSVAHQTGTTEQFF. Full variable domain (remainder filled in from reference TRBV9 and TRBJ2-1): DSGVTQTPKHLITATGQRVTLRCSPRSGDLSVYWYQQSLDQGLQFLIQYYNGEERAKGNILERFSAQQFPDLHSELNLSSLELGDSALYFCASSVAHQTGTTEQFFGPGTRLTVL.

The V gene is TRBV9, the J gene TRBJ1-2; 7 bases match TRBD1. The V segment lost 0 bases and the J segment 2 bases; nucleotides outside the gene matches: 4. The CDR3 runs to 15 residues. Germline V gives CDR1 SGDLS, CDR2 YYNGEE. For the CDR3, the DNA is TGTGCCAGCAGCGTAGCCGGGACAGCAAACTATGGCTACACCTTC. Protein product: CASSVAGTANYGYTF.

V gene TRBV10-1 combines with J gene TRBJ1-6; perhaps TRBD1 as D (6 bases). The ends were cut back, 2 bases at V and 14 bases at J, with 22 bases in the middle. The CDR3 has 16 amino acids. Germline assignment: CDR1 WNHNN and CDR2 SYGVQD (reference sequence). The CDR3 bases are TGCGCCAGCAGTGAGACCGTCGGACAGTCCGCTTCCACCCTCCACTTT. This sequence encodes CASSETVGQSASTLHF.

There are a few counts of this clone. The chain is built from TRBV6-1 and TRBJ2-2; the match to TRBD2 covers 8 bases. Germline CDR1 and CDR2: MNHNS and SASEGT. J was trimmed by 3 bases and V by 7 bases; bases with no gene match: 7. This CDR3 has 15 amino acids. Written as DNA, the CDR3 is TGTGCCAGCATCTTCGCGGGGGGCCACACCGGGGAGCTGTTTTTT. Translated: CASIFAGGHTGELFF.

The chain employs TRBV9 and TRBJ2-1; D tentatively fits TRBD1 or TRBD2 (5 bases each). The CDR3 has 18 amino acids. Germline V lookup: CDR1 SGDLS, CDR2 YYNGEE. Trimming removed 1 base at V and 0 bases at J, with 17 bases between. The CDR3 sequence is CASSVIPNSGGSYNEQFF. The CDR3 DNA reads as TGTGCCAGCAGCGTAATCCCGAATAGTGGGGGCTCCTACAATGAGCAGTTCTTC.

As regards this clone: Other nucleotide sequences in the sample specify the same CDR3. The chain carries TRBV7-9 and TRBJ1-5; D is undetermined. In germline, CDR1 is SEHNR, CDR2 FQNEAQ (reference sequence). The CDR3 is made up of 14 amino acids. V gave up 0 bases and J gave up 0 bases, with 3 bases separating them. CDR3 bases: TGTGCCAGCAGCTTAGCAGGTAGCAATCAGCCCCAGCATTTT. This gives the protein CASSLAGSNQPQHF.

This clone was counted only a few times. The chain recombines TRBV28 with TRBJ1-1; unclear D gene. Deletions cut 6 bases from V and 0 bases from J, with 11 bases between. The CDR3 is made up of 14 amino acids. The V gene's germline CDR1 is MDHEN and CDR2 SYDVKM. The CDR3 nucleotides are TGTGCCAGCAGCCGACGGAACATGAACACTGAAGCTTTCTTT. Its protein is CASSRRNMNTEAFF.

V and J are TRBV2 and TRBJ1-2, with TRBD1 identical over 7 bases. This CDR3 is built from 15 residues. Germline assignment: CDR1 SNHLY and CDR2 FYNNEI. With V trimmed by 4 bases and J by 10 bases, 15 bases remained unmatched. The CDR3 spells CASSVNPGQLMVYTF. As DNA, the CDR3 is TGTGCCAGCAGTGTTAACCCGGGACAGTTGATGGTCTACACCTTC.

V is TRBV28 and J is TRBJ1-2; D gene ambiguous. Germline V CDR1 and CDR2: MDHEN, SYDVKM. V was trimmed by 2 bases and J by 4 bases, leaving 11 bases between them. The CDR3 is made up of 14 amino acids. CDR3 nucleotide sequence: TGTGCCAGCAGTTTAGTAGGCGGGCGCTATGGCTACACCTTC. It encodes CASSLVGGRYGYTF.

The gene calls are TRBV11-3 and TRBJ2-7; TRBD1 matches at 10 bases. V was pared by 4 bases and J by 4 bases, with 4 bases of the junction left unmatched. CDR1 is SGHNT and CDR2 is YENEEA in the germline V gene. The CDR3 length is 14 residues. CDR3 loop: CASSWGDRGYEQYF. CDR3 DNA sequence: TGTGCCAGCAGCTGGGGGGACAGGGGTTACGAGCAGTACTTC.

In DNA form, the CDR3 reads TGTGCAAGTCGCTTAGCGCGATATGGCTACACCTTC. Translation gives CASRLARYGYTF. The V and J genes are TRBV12-2 and TRBJ1-2. TRBV12-2 is described as a pseudogene. There are 12 residues in the CDR3.

V is TRBV7-6 and J is TRBJ1-2; D unclear. Germline V gives CDR1 SGHVS, CDR2 FNYEAQ. V shed 1 base and J shed 4 bases, with 7 bases lying between them. This CDR3 is built from 13 residues. The CDR3 bases are TGTGCCAGCAGCTTAGATTCCTCCTATGGCTACACCTTC. Protein sequence: CASSLDSSYGYTF.

The V and J genes are TRBV9 and TRBJ2-3; no clear D gene. V lost 0 bases to trimming and J lost 0 bases, with 17 bases between them. Germline lookup yields CDR1 SGDLS and CDR2 YYNGEE. The CDR3 runs 18 residues. CDR3 bases: TGTGCCAGCAGCGTAGTTCCAGGTCCCCTTTCTAGCACAGATACGCAGTATTTT. Translating it yields CASSVVPGPLSSTDTQYF.

This chain links TRBV6-1 with TRBJ2-7, with D unclear. From germline, CDR1 is MNHNS and CDR2 SASEGT. V was clipped by 3 bases and J by 1 base, with 4 bases between them. This CDR3 contains 12 residues. In DNA, the CDR3 is TGTGCCAGCAGTGAGTATTCCTACGAGCAGTACGTC. This encodes CASSEYSYEQYV.

The chain uses TRBV7-2 and TRBJ2-1, with D uncertain. CDR3 length: 13 residues. Germline V gene sequence: CDR1 SGHTA, CDR2 FQGNSA. Trimming pared 1 base from V and 5 bases from J, leaving 6 bases between. The CDR3: CASSLGPNNEQFF. Here the CDR3 DNA reads TGTGCCAGCAGCTTAGGACCCAACAATGAGCAGTTCTTC.

The V call is TRBV6-1, the J call TRBJ1-5, with no clear D. The V end lost 4 bases, the J end lost 3 bases, and 19 bases lay between the germline ends. This CDR3 is built from 17 residues. In germline, CDR1 is MNHNS, CDR2 SASEGT. The CDR3 DNA follows: TGTGCCAGCAGTGGACGAGATGGGATAACCCTCAATCAGCCCCAGCATTTT. Translation: CASSGRDGITLNQPQHF.

The chain has TRBV10-3 and TRBJ1-4; D not resolved. CDR1 and CDR2 (germline): ENHRY, SYGVKD. The CDR3 is made up of 13 amino acids. Trimming stripped 11 bases from V and 0 bases from J, with 10 bases between. DNA of the CDR3: TGTGCCGCAAAGGGTGCAACTAATGAAAAACTGTTTTTT. This translates into CAAKGATNEKLFF.

The chain has TRBV7-2 and TRBJ1-3; 7 positions match TRBD1. CDR3 length equals 15 residues. The germline V gene has CDR1 SGHTA and CDR2 FQGNSA. The trim removed 1 base at V and 2 bases at J, leaving 2 bases unmatched. The CDR3 here is CASSLDTGAGNTIYF. CDR3 nucleotide sequence: TGTGCCAGCAGCTTAGACACAGGGGCTGGAAACACCATATATTTT.

This clone showed up just a few times. This chain joins TRBV27 and TRBJ2-2; D is perhaps TRBD1 (5 bases). V lost 9 bases and J 7 bases, leaving 18 bases between the germline ends. The CDR3 has 14 amino acids. From germline, CDR1 is MNHEY and CDR2 SMNVEV (reference sequence). Here the CDR3 DNA reads TGTGCCAGTGCCCCGGCAGGGTTAGGCGGGGAGCTGTTTTTT. Translated: CASAPAGLGGELFF.